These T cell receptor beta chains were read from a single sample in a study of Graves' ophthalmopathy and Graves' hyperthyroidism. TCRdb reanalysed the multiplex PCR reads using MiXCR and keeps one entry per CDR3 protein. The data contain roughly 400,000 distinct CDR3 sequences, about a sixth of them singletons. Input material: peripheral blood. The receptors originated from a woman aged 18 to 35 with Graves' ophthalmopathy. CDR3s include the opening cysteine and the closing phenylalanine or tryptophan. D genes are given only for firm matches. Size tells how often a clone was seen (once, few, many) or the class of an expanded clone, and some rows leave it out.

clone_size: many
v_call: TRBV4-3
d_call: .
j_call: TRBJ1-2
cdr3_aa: CASSQDGINYGYTF
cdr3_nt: TGCGCCAGCAGCCAAGATGGGATTAACTATGGCTACACCTTC

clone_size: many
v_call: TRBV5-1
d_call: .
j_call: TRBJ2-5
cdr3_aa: CASSLRWKETQYF
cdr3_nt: TGCGCCAGCAGCTTGAGGTGGAAAGAGACCCAGTACTTC

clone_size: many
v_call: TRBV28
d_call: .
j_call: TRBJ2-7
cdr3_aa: CASSFNLDHRSYEQYF
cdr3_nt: TGTGCCAGCAGTTTCAACTTGGACCACCGCTCCTACGAGCAGTACTTC

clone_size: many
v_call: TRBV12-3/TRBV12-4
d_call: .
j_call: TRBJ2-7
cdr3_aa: CASGKDSSYEQYF
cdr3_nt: TGTGCCAGCGGTAAGGACAGCTCCTACGAGCAGTACTTC

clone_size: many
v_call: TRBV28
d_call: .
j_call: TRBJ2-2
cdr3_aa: CASSLSSNTGELFF
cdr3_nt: TGTGCCAGCAGTTTATCGTCGAACACCGGGGAGCTGTTTTTT

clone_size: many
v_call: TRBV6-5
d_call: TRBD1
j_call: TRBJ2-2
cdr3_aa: CASSYPPWTGNGELFF
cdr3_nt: TGTGCCAGCAGTTACCCCCCCTGGACAGGGAACGGGGAGCTGTTTTTT

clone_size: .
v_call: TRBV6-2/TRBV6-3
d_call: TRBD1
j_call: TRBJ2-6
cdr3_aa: CASSYFGQGESGANVLTF
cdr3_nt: TGTGCCAGCAGTTACTTCGGACAGGGGGAATCTGGGGCCAACGTCCTGACTTTC

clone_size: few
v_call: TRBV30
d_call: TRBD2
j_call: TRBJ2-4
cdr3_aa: CACSSGVLAKNIQYF
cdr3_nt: TGTGCCTGCTCTAGCGGGGTGCTAGCCAAAAACATTCAGTACTTC

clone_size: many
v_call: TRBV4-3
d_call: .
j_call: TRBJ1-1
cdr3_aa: CASSPSIGDPTTEAFF
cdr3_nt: TGCGCCAGCAGCCCTTCTATTGGGGACCCGACCACTGAAGCTTTCTTT

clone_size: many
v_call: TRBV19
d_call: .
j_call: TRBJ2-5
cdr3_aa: CASSNSVIGTAQETQYF
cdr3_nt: TGTGCCAGTAGTAACAGTGTTATCGGGACTGCCCAAGAGACCCAGTACTTC

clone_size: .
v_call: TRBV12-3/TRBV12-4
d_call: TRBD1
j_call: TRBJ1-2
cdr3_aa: CASSGQGFFYGYTF
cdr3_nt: TGTGCCAGCAGTGGACAGGGCTTCTTCTATGGCTACACCTTC

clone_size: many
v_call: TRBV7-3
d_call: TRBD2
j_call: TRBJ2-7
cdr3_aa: CASSLGGATREQYF
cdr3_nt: TGTGCCAGCAGCCTGGGAGGGGCCACGAGGGAGCAGTACTTC

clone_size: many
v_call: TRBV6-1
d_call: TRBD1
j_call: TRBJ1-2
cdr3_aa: CASSGTGGNGYTF
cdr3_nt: TGTGCCAGCAGTGGGACAGGGGGCAATGGCTACACCTTC

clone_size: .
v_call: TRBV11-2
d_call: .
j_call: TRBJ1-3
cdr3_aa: CASSFYRAVSGNTIYF
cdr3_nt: TGTGCCAGCAGCTTCTACAGGGCCGTCTCTGGAAACACCATATATTTT

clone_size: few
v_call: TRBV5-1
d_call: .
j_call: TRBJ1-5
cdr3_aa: CASSLELNQPQHF
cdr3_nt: TGCGCCAGCAGCTTGGAACTAAATCAGCCCCAGCATTTT

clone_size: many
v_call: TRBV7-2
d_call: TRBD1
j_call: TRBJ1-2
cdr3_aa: CASSRTGDYGYTF
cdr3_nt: TGTGCCAGCAGCCGAACAGGGGACTATGGCTACACCTTC

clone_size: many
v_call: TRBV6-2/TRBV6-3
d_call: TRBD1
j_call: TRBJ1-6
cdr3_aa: CASSFNPTGTGPGSPLHF
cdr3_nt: TGTGCCAGCAGTTTCAATCCCACCGGGACAGGCCCGGGTTCACCCCTCCACTTT

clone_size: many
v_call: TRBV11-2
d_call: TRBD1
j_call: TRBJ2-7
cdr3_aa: CASSLVWPGQGVAYEQYF
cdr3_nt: TGTGCCAGCAGCTTAGTATGGCCGGGACAGGGGGTGGCCTACGAGCAGTACTTC

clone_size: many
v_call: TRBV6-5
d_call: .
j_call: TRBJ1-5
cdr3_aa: CAQKGNQPQHF
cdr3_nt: TGTGCCCAGAAAGGGAATCAGCCCCAGCATTTT

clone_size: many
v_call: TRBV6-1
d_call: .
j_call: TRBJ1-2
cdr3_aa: CASSEFIAGPDLSYGYTF
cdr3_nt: TGTGCCAGCAGTGAATTTATCGCGGGCCCGGACCTATCCTATGGCTACACCTTC

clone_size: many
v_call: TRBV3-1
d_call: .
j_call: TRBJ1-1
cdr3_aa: CASRHLGEGGSAFF
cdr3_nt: TGTGCCAGCAGACACCTAGGGGAAGGGGGTTCGGCTTTCTTT

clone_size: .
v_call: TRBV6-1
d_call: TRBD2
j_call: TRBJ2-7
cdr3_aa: CASKAGLGGEQYF
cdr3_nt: TGTGCCAGCAAAGCGGGGCTTGGGGGCGAGCAGTACTTC

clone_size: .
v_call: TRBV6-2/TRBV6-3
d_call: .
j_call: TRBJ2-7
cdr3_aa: CASSLSGTASFEQYF
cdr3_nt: TGTGCCAGCAGTCTCTCCGGGACGGCCAGTTTCGAGCAGTACTTC

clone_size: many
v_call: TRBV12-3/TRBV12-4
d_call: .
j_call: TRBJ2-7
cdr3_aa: CASSLVSGNFVYEQYF
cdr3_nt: TGTGCCAGCAGTTTAGTATCAGGGAACTTTGTCTACGAGCAGTACTTC

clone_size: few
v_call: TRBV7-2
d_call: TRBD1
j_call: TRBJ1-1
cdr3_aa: CASSSRPGGTEAFF
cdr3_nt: TGTGCCAGCAGCTCAAGGCCAGGGGGCACTGAAGCTTTCTTT

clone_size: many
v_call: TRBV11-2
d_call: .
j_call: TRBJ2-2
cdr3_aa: CASSLGGLYTNTGELFF
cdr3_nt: TGTGCCAGCAGCCTCGGCGGGCTATATACGAACACCGGGGAGCTGTTTTTT

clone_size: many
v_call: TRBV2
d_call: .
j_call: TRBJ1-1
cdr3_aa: CASSEVPGGSEAFF
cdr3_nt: TGTGCCAGCAGTGAAGTCCCTGGGGGTTCTGAAGCTTTCTTT

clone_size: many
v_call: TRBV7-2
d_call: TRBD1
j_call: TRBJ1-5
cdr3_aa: CASSLGGSGTGPNQPQHF
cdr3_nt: TGTGCCAGCAGCTTAGGCGGTTCCGGGACAGGACCCAATCAGCCCCAGCATTTT

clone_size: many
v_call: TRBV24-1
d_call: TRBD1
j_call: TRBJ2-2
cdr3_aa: CATSEPTGVGELFF
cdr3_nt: TGTGCCACCAGTGAGCCTACAGGGGTAGGGGAGCTGTTTTTT

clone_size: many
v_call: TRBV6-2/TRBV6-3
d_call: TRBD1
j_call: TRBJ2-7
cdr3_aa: CASRRTGPTYEQYF
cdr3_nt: TGTGCCAGCAGACGGACAGGGCCCACCTACGAGCAGTACTTC

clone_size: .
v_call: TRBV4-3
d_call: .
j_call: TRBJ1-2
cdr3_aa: CASSQVGAGDVVYDYTF
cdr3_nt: TGCGCCAGCAGCCAAGTGGGGGCCGGGGACGTGGTCTATGACTACACCTTC

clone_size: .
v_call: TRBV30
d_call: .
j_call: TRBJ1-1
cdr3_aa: CALARAGEAFF
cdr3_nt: TGTGCTCTAGCTCGGGCCGGAGAAGCTTTCTTT

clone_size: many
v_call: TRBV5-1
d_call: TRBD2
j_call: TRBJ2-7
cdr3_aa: CASSPHPSGLTAFYEQYF
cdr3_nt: TGCGCCAGCAGCCCTCATCCTAGCGGGCTCACCGCCTTCTACGAGCAGTACTTC

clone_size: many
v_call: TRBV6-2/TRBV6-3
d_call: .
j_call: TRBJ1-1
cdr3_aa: CASSYPAEAFF
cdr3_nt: TGTGCCAGCAGTTACCCTGCTGAAGCTTTCTTT

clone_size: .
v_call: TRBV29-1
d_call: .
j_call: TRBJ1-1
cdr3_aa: CSVQGTLNTEAFF
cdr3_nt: TGCAGCGTTCAGGGGACACTGAACACTGAAGCTTTCTTT

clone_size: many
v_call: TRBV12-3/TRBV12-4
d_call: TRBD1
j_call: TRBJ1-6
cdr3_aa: CASNPGQGSPLHF
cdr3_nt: TGTGCCAGCAACCCGGGACAGGGTTCACCCCTCCACTTT

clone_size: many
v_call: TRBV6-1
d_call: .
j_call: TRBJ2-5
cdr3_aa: CASSEALTYQETQYF
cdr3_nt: TGTGCCAGCAGTGAAGCACTGACGTACCAAGAGACCCAGTACTTC

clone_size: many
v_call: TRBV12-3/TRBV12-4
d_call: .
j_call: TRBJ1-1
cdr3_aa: CASSLGGSLTEAFF
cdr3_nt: TGTGCCAGCAGTTTGGGGGGCAGTCTTACTGAAGCTTTCTTT

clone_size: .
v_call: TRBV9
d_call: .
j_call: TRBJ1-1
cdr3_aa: CASIPRLAALGAFF
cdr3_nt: TGTGCTAGCATCCCCCGACTTGCGGCTCTGGGGGCTTTCTTT

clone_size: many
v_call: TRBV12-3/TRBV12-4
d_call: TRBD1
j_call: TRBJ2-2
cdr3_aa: CASTISTGQGVVGELFF
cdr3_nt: TGTGCCAGCACCATCTCGACGGGACAGGGGGTCGTCGGGGAGCTGTTTTTT

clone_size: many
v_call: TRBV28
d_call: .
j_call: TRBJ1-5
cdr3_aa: CASSLLGNQPQHF
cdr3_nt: TGTGCCAGCAGCCTCTTGGGGAATCAGCCCCAGCATTTT

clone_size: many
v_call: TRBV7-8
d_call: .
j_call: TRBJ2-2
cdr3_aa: CASSFFGTNTGELFF
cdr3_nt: TGTGCCAGCAGCTTTTTTGGGACGAACACCGGGGAGCTGTTTTTT

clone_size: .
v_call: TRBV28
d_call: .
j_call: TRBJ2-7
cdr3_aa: CASSSGDYEQYF
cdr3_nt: TGTGCCAGCAGTTCCGGAGACTACGAGCAGTACTTC

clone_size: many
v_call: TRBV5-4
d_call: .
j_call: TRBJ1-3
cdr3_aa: CASSLGGAAGNTIYF
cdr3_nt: TGTGCCAGCAGCTTAGGGGGGGCCGCCGGAAACACCATATATTTT

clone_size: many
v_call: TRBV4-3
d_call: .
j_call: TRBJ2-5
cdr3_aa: CASSQDIRGIGTQYF
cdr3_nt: TGCGCCAGCAGCCAAGATATCAGGGGTATAGGGACCCAGTACTTC